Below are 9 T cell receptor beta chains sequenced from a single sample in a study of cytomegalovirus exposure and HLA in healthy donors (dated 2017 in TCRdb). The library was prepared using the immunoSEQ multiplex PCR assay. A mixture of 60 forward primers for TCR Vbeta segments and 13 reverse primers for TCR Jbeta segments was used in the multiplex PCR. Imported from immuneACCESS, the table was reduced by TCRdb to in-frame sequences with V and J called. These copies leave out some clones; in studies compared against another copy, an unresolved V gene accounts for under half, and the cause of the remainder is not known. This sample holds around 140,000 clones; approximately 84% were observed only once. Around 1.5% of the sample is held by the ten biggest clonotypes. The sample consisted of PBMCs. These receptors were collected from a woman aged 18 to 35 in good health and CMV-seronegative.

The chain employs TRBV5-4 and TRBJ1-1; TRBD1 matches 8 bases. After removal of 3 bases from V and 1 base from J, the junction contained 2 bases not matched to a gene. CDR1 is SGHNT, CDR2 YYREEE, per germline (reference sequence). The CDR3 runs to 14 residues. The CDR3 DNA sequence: TGTGCCAGCAGCTGGGACAGGCAGAACACTGAAGCTTTCTTT. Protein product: CASSWDRQNTEAFF.

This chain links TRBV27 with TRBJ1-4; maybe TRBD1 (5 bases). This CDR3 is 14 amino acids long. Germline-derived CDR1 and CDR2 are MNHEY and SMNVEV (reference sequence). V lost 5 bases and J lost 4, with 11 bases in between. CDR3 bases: TGTGCCAGCAGTCCTCAGGGTTATAATGAAAAACTGTTTTTT. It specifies CASSPQGYNEKLFF.

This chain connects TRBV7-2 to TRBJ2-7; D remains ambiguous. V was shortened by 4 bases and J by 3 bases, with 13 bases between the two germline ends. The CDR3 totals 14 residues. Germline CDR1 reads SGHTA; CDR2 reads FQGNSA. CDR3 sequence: CASSSFGGHYEQYF. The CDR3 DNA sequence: TGTGCCAGCAGCTCCTTCGGCGGCCACTACGAGCAGTACTTC.

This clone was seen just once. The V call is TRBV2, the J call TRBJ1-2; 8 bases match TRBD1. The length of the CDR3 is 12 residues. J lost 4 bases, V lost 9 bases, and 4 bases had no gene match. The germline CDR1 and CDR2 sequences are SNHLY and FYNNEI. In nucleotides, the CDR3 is TGTGCCAGAAGGACAGGGTTCTATGGCTACACCTTC. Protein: CARRTGFYGYTF.

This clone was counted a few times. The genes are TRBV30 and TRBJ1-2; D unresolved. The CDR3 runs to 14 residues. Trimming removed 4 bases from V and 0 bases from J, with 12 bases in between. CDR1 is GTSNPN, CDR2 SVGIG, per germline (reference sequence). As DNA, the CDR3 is TGTGCCTGGACTAGACGGCTAGCTAACTATGGCTACACCTTC. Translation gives CAWTRRLANYGYTF.

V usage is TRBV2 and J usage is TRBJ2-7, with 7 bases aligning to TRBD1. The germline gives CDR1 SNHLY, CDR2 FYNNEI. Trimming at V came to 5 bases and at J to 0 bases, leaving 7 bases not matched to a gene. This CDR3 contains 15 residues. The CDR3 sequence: CASSRDSQSSYEQYF. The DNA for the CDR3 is TGTGCCAGCAGTCGGGACAGCCAGAGCTCCTACGAGCAGTACTTC.

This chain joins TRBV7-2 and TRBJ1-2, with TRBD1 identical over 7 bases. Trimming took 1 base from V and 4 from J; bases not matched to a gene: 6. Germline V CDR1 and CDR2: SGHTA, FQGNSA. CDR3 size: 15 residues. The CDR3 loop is CASSLVLRDSYGYTF. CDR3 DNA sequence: TGTGCCAGCAGCTTAGTGCTCCGGGACAGCTATGGCTACACCTTC.

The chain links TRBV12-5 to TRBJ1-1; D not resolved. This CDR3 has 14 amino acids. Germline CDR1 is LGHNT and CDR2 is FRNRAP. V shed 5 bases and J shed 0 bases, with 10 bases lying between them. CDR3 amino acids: CASGRVSMNTEAFF. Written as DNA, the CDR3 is TGTGCTAGTGGTCGGGTGAGTATGAACACTGAAGCTTTCTTT. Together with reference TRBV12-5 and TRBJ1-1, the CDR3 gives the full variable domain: DARVTQTPRHKVTEMGQEVTMRCQPILGHNTVFWYRQTMMQGLELLAYFRNRAPLDDSGMPKDRFSAEMPDATLATLKIQPSEPRDSAVYFCASGRVSMNTEAFFGQGTRLTVV.

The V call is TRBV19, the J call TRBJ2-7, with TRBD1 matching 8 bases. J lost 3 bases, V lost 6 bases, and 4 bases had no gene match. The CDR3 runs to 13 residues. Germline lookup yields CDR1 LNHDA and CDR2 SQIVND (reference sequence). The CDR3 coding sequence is TGTGCCAGTAGCCTAGGACAGGGCTACGAGCAGTACTTC. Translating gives CASSLGQGYEQYF. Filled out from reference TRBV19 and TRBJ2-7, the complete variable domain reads DGGITQSPKYLFRKEGQNVTLSCEQNLNHDAMYWYRQDPGQGLRLIYYSQIVNDFQKGDIAEGYSVSREKKESFPLTVTSAQKNPTAFYLCASSLGQGYEQYFGPGTRLTVT.